A single sample is the source of the 27 T cell receptor beta chains below, sequenced in a study of blood T cell repertoires in COVID-19. Here immunoSEQ multiplex PCR was the method, and the copy in TCRdb shows in-frame clones only, minus some. The sample has 110,000 or so clones, over 75% seen once. Sequenced material: peripheral blood. The receptors here all came from a human donor in a cohort sampled during active COVID-19.

This rearrangement joins TRBV5-6 to TRBJ2-1; D call uncertain. Trimming took 3 bases from V and 8 from J, leaving 12 bases between them. Germline CDR1 is SGHDT and CDR2 is YYEEEE. The length of the CDR3 is 13 residues. The chain's CDR3 is CASSSRVADEQFF. DNA for the CDR3: TGTGCCAGCAGCTCACGCGTAGCCGATGAGCAGTTCTTC.

The chain uses TRBV2 and TRBJ2-7, with D possibly TRBD1 on 5 matching bases. Between the trimmed V and J ends, which lost 10 bases and 7 bases, there was a span of 14 bases. The CDR3 totals 11 residues. Germline CDR1 is SNHLY and CDR2 is FYNNEI. This CDR3 is CAIRSGYEQYF. CDR3 DNA: TGTGCCATCCGGTCAGGGTATGAGCAGTACTTC.

The chain joins TRBV30 to TRBJ2-3; D gene ambiguous. Trimming removed 4 bases at V and 4 bases at J, with 12 bases between. The CDR3 is 13 amino acids. The germline V gene has CDR1 GTSNPN and CDR2 SVGIG (reference sequence). In DNA form, the CDR3 reads TGTGCCTGGAATGTGGTCCCGGCAGATACGCAGTATTTT. As protein: CAWNVVPADTQYF.

CDR3 protein: CASSEAPREETWEQYF. The CDR3, as DNA: TGTGCCAGCAGTGAAGCGCCACGGGAGGAGACCTGGGAGCAGTACTTC. The chain uses TRBV6-1 and TRBJ2-7; 7 nucleotides agree with TRBD2. Trimming took 0 bases from V and 7 from J; bases not matched to a gene: 12. The germline V gene has CDR1 MNHNS and CDR2 SASEGT. This CDR3 contains 16 residues.

This clone showed up just once. The rearrangement joins TRBV7-8 to TRBJ1-5; TRBD1 matches 8 bases. The V segment lost 2 bases and the J segment 1 base; nucleotides outside the gene matches: 10. CDR3 length equals 18 residues. Germline V gene data show CDR1 as SGHVS and CDR2 as FQNEAQ. The CDR3 here is CASSLKRQGATSNQPQHF. As DNA, the CDR3 is TGTGCCAGCAGCTTAAAGCGGCAGGGGGCGACGAGCAATCAGCCCCAGCATTTT.

This chain uses TRBV29-1 with TRBJ1-2, with 12 positions matching TRBD1. The V gene end was trimmed by 0 bases and the J gene end by 8 bases; junction bases not matched to a gene: 7. Germline V gene lookup returns CDR1 SQVTM and CDR2 ANQGSEA. This CDR3 comprises 15 residues. The CDR3 loop reads CSVEDPGQGAQGYTF. The CDR3, as DNA: TGCAGCGTTGAAGATCCGGGACAGGGGGCGCAGGGCTACACCTTC. The full variable domain, rest sourced from reference TRBV29-1 and TRBJ1-2, is SAVISQKPSRDICQRGTSLTIQCQVDSQVTMMFWYRQQPGQSLTLIATANQGSEATYESGFVIDKFPISRPNLTFSTLTVSNMSPEDSSIYLCSVEDPGQGAQGYTFGSGTRLTVV.

The chain joins TRBV20-1 to TRBJ2-5; D not certain. Trimming removed 8 bases at V and 5 bases at J, with 12 bases between. Germline V lookup: CDR1 DFQATT, CDR2 SNEGSKA (reference sequence). There are 11 residues in the CDR3. The CDR3 loop reads CSTTPVETQYF. The CDR3 DNA reads TGCAGTACGACTCCGGTGGAGACCCAGTACTTC.

The rearrangement uses TRBV5-4 and TRBJ2-3, with 9 bases aligning to TRBD2. CDR1 is SGHNT, CDR2 YYREEE, per germline (reference sequence). The CDR3 runs to 18 residues. The ends lost 4 bases at V and 3 bases at J; junction bases unmatched: 15. The CDR3 region has the DNA TGTGCCAGCAGCGGTGGGATAGCGGGAGTCAAGGTGACAGATACGCAGTATTTT. It codes for CASSGGIAGVKVTDTQYF.

The CDR3 spells CASSPGQGVLDGYTF. The DNA of the CDR3 is TGCGCCAGCAGCCCGGGACAGGGGGTATTGGATGGCTACACCTTC. V is TRBV5-1 and J is TRBJ1-2; TRBD1 matches at 11 bases. The junction had 8 bases not matched to a gene; V was cut back by 4 bases and J by 6 bases. This CDR3 contains 15 residues. The germline V gene has CDR1 SGHRS and CDR2 YFSETQ.

In DNA, the CDR3 is TGTGCCAGCATAACAGGGGGCACTGAAGCTTTCTTT. It codes for CASITGGTEAFF. The rearrangement joins TRBV6-5 to TRBJ1-1, with 8 bases matching TRBD1. The junction had 2 bases not matched to a gene; V was cut back by 7 bases and J by 4 bases. The CDR3 sequence is 12 residues long. The germline V gene encodes CDR1 MNHEY and CDR2 SVGAGI.

This clone was detected only a few times. This chain joins TRBV5-8 and TRBJ1-1; D perhaps matches TRBD1 (5 bases). The length of the CDR3 is 13 residues. With 4 bases removed from V and 4 bases from J, the gap between germline ends came to 11 bases. Germline CDR1 is SGHTS and CDR2 is YDEGEE. The CDR3 is CASSHYGATEAFF. The CDR3 coding sequence is TGTGCCAGCAGCCACTATGGGGCCACTGAAGCTTTCTTT.

This sequence joins TRBV2 and TRBJ1-4; maybe TRBD1 (6 bases). This CDR3 region has 14 residues. The V gene lost 4 bases and the J gene lost 3 bases, with 9 bases spanning the gap. Germline-derived CDR1 and CDR2 are SNHLY and FYNNEI. The CDR3 protein is CASSGGRSNEKLFF. The DNA for the CDR3 is TGTGCCAGCAGTGGGGGGCGCTCTAATGAAAAACTGTTTTTT.

The chain links TRBV2 to TRBJ1-2; no definite D call. From germline, CDR1 is SNHLY and CDR2 FYNNEI. Trimming removed 8 bases at V and 8 bases at J, with 18 bases between. This CDR3 is built from 13 residues. In DNA form, the CDR3 reads TGTGCCAGCCCTCGACCGACTTTTGGGGGCTACACCTTC. Amino acid sequence: CASPRPTFGGYTF.

V and J are TRBV6-5 and TRBJ1-2; 7 bases agree with TRBD1. The CDR3 spans 12 residues. Per germline, CDR1 MNHEY and CDR2 SVGAGI. With V trimmed by 10 bases and J by 2 bases, 4 bases remained unmatched. This CDR3 is CATAQGNYGYTF. The CDR3 region has the DNA TGTGCCACCGCACAGGGGAACTATGGCTACACCTTC.

The CDR3 protein is CATSRDRDRGTNEQFF. CDR3 nucleotides: TGTGCCACCAGCAGGGACCGGGACAGGGGTACCAATGAGCAGTTCTTC. The chain is built from TRBV15 and TRBJ2-1; 10 nucleotides line up with TRBD1. The trim removed 3 bases at V and 6 bases at J, leaving 8 bases unmatched. The germline CDR1 and CDR2 sequences are LNHNV and YYDKDF (reference sequence). The CDR3 covers 16 residues.

V usage is TRBV6-1 and J usage is TRBJ2-7; D gene ambiguous. Between the trimmed V and J ends, which lost 1 base and 1 base, there was a span of 8 bases. The V gene's germline CDR1 is MNHNS and CDR2 SASEGT. The CDR3 loop spans 14 amino acids. CDR3 in amino acids: CASSEGRISYEQYF. The CDR3 bases are TGTGCCAGCAGTGAAGGGAGAATTTCCTACGAGCAGTACTTC.

The genes are TRBV2 and TRBJ1-4, with D hard to call. V lost 6 bases and J 6 bases, leaving 17 bases between the germline ends. This CDR3 is built from 15 residues. The germline V gene encodes CDR1 SNHLY and CDR2 FYNNEI. The CDR3 DNA follows: TGTGCCAGCAGCAACCGGTTGGGAGGTGATGAAAAACTGTTTTTT. It yields the protein CASSNRLGGDEKLFF. Complete variable domain (other parts from reference TRBV2 and TRBJ1-4): EPEVTQTPSHQVTQMGQEVILRCVPISNHLYFYWYRQILGQKVEFLVSFYNNEISEKSEIFDDQFSVERPDGSNFTLKIRSTKLEDSAMYFCASSNRLGGDEKLFFGSGTQLSVL.

The chain employs TRBV6-6 and TRBJ2-7, with 8 bases fitting TRBD1. Germline CDR1 MNHNY, CDR2 SVGAGI (reference sequence). The CDR3 totals 16 residues. The junction had 4 bases not matched to a gene; V was cut back by 0 bases and J by 0 bases. This chain's CDR3 is CASSYSADRGSYEQYF. CDR3 in DNA: TGTGCCAGCAGTTACTCAGCAGACAGGGGCTCCTACGAGCAGTACTTC.

Only one count was recorded for this clone. The CDR3 DNA follows: TGTGCCATCAGTGCCCAGACAGGGGATTTCGCTGAAGCTTTCTTT. Its protein product is CAISAQTGDFAEAFF. The V gene is TRBV10-3, the J gene TRBJ1-1; 8 nucleotides line up with TRBD1. This CDR3 is 15 amino acids long. The ends lost 4 bases at V and 6 bases at J; junction bases unmatched: 10. From germline, CDR1 is ENHRY and CDR2 SYGVKD.

The rearrangement uses TRBV28 and TRBJ1-5; a possible D gene is TRBD1 (6 bases). Germline loops: CDR1 MDHEN, CDR2 SYDVKM. The ends were cut back, 6 bases at V and 5 bases at J, with 17 bases in the middle. CDR3 length: 15 residues. CDR3 in amino acids: CASSPGGGFYQPQHF. DNA for the CDR3: TGTGCCAGCAGCCCCGGTGGGGGCTTTTATCAGCCCCAGCATTTT.

This chain joins TRBV5-1 and TRBJ2-2, with a tentative D call TRBD1 (7 bases). The germline gives CDR1 SGHRS, CDR2 YFSETQ. The CDR3 spans 16 residues. With 1 base removed from V and 3 bases from J, the gap between germline ends came to 13 bases. For the CDR3, the DNA is TGCGCCAGCAGCTTGATGGGCAGGGGGGACACCGGGGAGCTGTTTTTT. Translated: CASSLMGRGDTGELFF.

V usage is TRBV19 and J usage is TRBJ2-2, with no clear D. With 3 bases removed from V and 4 bases from J, the gap between germline ends came to 9 bases. Germline CDR1 LNHDA, CDR2 SQIVND (reference sequence). CDR3 length: 14 amino acids. As DNA, the CDR3 is TGTGCCAGTAGTATTTCTTGGAGCACCGGGGAGCTGTTTTTT. Translating gives CASSISWSTGELFF.

This clone was seen a single time. The chain couples TRBV28 to TRBJ1-2, with D hard to call. Trimming pared 2 bases from V and 4 bases from J, leaving 11 bases between. CDR3 length: 14 residues. Germline CDR1 is MDHEN and CDR2 is SYDVKM. The CDR3 region has the DNA TGTGCCAGCAGTTTACCCGCAGGCAGCTATGGCTACACCTTC. Protein product: CASSLPAGSYGYTF.

This sequence joins TRBV19 and TRBJ1-2, with 8 bases aligning to TRBD1. This CDR3 spans 15 amino acids. The V and J ends lost 10 bases and 4 bases, in that order; junction bases with no gene match: 14. Germline V gene data show CDR1 as LNHDA and CDR2 as SQIVND (reference sequence). This chain's CDR3 is CATKTGAGYGYGYTF. The CDR3, as DNA: TGTGCCACCAAGACAGGGGCTGGCTACGGCTATGGCTACACCTTC.

The genes are TRBV29-1 and TRBJ2-7, with TRBD2 identical over 9 bases. The CDR3 loop spans 13 amino acids. Losses at the gene ends were 3 bases for V and 5 bases for J; bases not matched to a gene: 5. The germline gives CDR1 SQVTM, CDR2 ANQGSEA. CDR3 DNA sequence: TGCAGCGTTGACGGCGGGGGGGCCGACGAGCAGTACTTC. It yields the protein CSVDGGGADEQYF.

This clone is a singleton in its sample. V is TRBV2 and J is TRBJ2-5; TRBD1 matches 8 bases. The CDR3 covers 15 residues. The V gene end was trimmed by 5 bases and the J gene end by 0 bases; junction bases not matched to a gene: 5. Looked up from germline, CDR1 is SNHLY and CDR2 is FYNNEI. For the CDR3, the DNA is TGTGCCAGCAGTTTTCGACAGGGGCACCAAGAGACCCAGTACTTC. This translates into CASSFRQGHQETQYF.

The chain uses TRBV9 and TRBJ1-1, with D possibly TRBD1 on 6 matching bases. Trimming took 2 bases from V and 11 from J, leaving 16 bases between them. This CDR3 has 13 residues. Germline V lookup: CDR1 SGDLS, CDR2 YYNGEE. CDR3 coding DNA: TGTGCCAGCAGCGTCGATGGACAGCTCACGGCTTTCTTT. Its protein product is CASSVDGQLTAFF.